Shown below are 10 T cell receptor beta chains from a single sample sequenced in a study of human T cells and chemical hapten exposure. The time point is: pre-sensitization, week 0. Regarding treatment: therapeutic diphenylcyclopropenone sensitization with weekly scalp DPC. TCRdb re-called the RACE reads through MiXCR, storing one row per CDR3 protein. The sample records some 360,000 distinct CDR3 sequences, approximately 5.1% being singletons. The sample was whole blood, taken in connection with sensitization to the hapten diphenylcyclopropenone (DPC). The receptors were sampled from a woman between 45 and 65 years old with alopecia areata. Some clones in this sample may be carry-over from other donors' samples.

The sample holds a few counts of this clonotype. The chain employs TRBV15 and TRBJ1-5; perhaps TRBD1 as D (6 bases). In germline, CDR1 is LNHNV, CDR2 YYDKDF (reference sequence). This CDR3 region has 17 residues. Trimming cost V 3 bases and J 5 bases, with 20 bases left between them. The CDR3 nucleotides read TGTGCCACCAGCAGCCCGACAGGTTCGCCTAAATATCAGCCCCAGCATTTT. It is translated as CATSSPTGSPKYQPQHF.

J is TRBJ1-2 and V is TRBV6-2 or TRBV6-3; D ambiguous. CDR1 and CDR2 (germline): MNHEY, SVGEGT. The CDR3 consists of 13 residues. The V end was cut by 4 bases, the J end by 2 bases, with 8 bases between. The CDR3 DNA sequence: TGTGCCAGCAGTTCGACACCAAACTATGGCTACACCTTC. It is translated as CASSSTPNYGYTF.

The table lists this clonotype with many counts. This chain joins TRBV12-3 or TRBV12-4 and TRBJ2-3; tentatively, D is TRBD1 or TRBD2 (5 bases each). This CDR3 spans 13 amino acids. Trimming pared 2 bases from V and 6 bases from J, leaving 9 bases between. In DNA form, the CDR3 reads TGTGCCAGCAGTTTATTCAGGGAGGATACGCAGTATTTT. Protein product: CASSLFREDTQYF.

This clonotype has ten or more counts. The chain recombines TRBV7-9 with TRBJ2-7; D not resolved. This CDR3 is built from 14 residues. Trimming stripped 5 bases from V and 4 bases from J, with 15 bases between. The germline gives CDR1 SEHNR, CDR2 FQNEAQ (reference sequence). The CDR3 reads CASSTSTDLYEQYF. CDR3 coding DNA: TGTGCCAGCAGCACCTCGACGGACCTTTACGAGCAGTACTTC.

The rearrangement joins TRBV9 to TRBJ1-3; D ambiguous. Germline V gives CDR1 SGDLS, CDR2 YYNGEE. CDR3 size: 15 residues. Trimming shortened V by 4 bases and J by 4 bases, and 15 bases separated the two germline ends. The CDR3 DNA reads as TGTGCCAGCAGCCCCACACCGCAGAGAGGAAACACCATATATTTT. It codes for CASSPTPQRGNTIYF.

V and J are TRBV6-5 and TRBJ2-6, with 8 bases lining up with TRBD1. This CDR3 has 17 amino acids. Germline assignment: CDR1 MNHEY and CDR2 SVGAGI. The trim removed 1 base at V and 0 bases at J, leaving 2 bases unmatched. The CDR3 region has the DNA TGTGCCAGCAGTTACTGGGGACAGGCCTCTGGGGCCAACGTCCTGACTTTC. The encoded protein is CASSYWGQASGANVLTF.

This clonotype has at least ten counts. The chain links TRBV9 to TRBJ2-7; TRBD2 agrees at 7 bases. The CDR3 extends over 14 amino acids. V shed 4 bases and J 7 bases; nucleotides not matched to a gene: 11. CDR1 and CDR2 from the germline V gene are SGDLS and YYNGEE. The CDR3 DNA is TGTGCCAGCAGCCCCCCGGGCCCCGGGAGGGAGCAGTACTTC. Translation: CASSPPGPGREQYF.

This clonotype was seen at least ten times. V and J are TRBV6-6 and TRBJ2-1, with a possible D match to TRBD2 (5 bases). Germline V gene sequence: CDR1 MNHNY, CDR2 SVGAGI (reference sequence). CDR3 length: 12 amino acids. Trimming pared 6 bases from V and 9 bases from J, leaving 12 bases between. The chain's CDR3 is CASSPSIGEQFF. CDR3 coding DNA: TGTGCCAGCAGCCCTAGCATTGGTGAGCAGTTCTTC.

V usage is TRBV5-1 and J usage is TRBJ2-3; D ambiguous. The V gene lost 0 bases and the J gene lost 4 bases, with 9 bases spanning the gap. In germline, CDR1 is SGHRS, CDR2 YFSETQ. This CDR3 has 14 residues. CDR3 loop: CASSLESVSDTQYF. The CDR3 DNA sequence: TGCGCCAGCAGCTTGGAGTCCGTGTCAGATACGCAGTATTTT.

The chain recombines TRBV7-8 with TRBJ2-1; 10 bases align to TRBD2. Germline trimming cut 5 bases from V and 4 bases from J; bases unmatched to any gene: 5. Germline V gene sequence: CDR1 SGHVS, CDR2 FQNEAQ. The CDR3 extends over 15 amino acids. The CDR3 region is CASSRLTSGYNEQFF. Here the CDR3 DNA reads TGTGCCAGCAGCCGGCTGACTAGCGGGTACAATGAGCAGTTCTTC.